A single sample gave rise to the 31 T cell receptor beta chains below, sequenced in a study of low-dose radiotherapy and immunotherapy resistance in tumors. Regarding time point: after trial treatment. Indicated treatment: LDRT plus nivolumab, ipilimumab, low-dose cyclophosphamide and aspirin (RACIN trial). The TCRs were subjected to amplification over around 19 PCR cycles employing a constant-region primer in conjunction with a V-primer adapter. TCRdb redid the calling of the reads with MiXCR, one entry per CDR3 protein. There are 50,000 or so distinct CDR3 sequences in the sample; roughly 33% occur only once, and around 8% lies in the top ten. The sample here was PBMCs, taken after low-dose radiotherapy plus immunotherapy. The receptor source for this set is a male donor with rectosigmoid adenocarcinoma.

The rearrangement joins TRBV10-3 to TRBJ2-5; D not certain. Between the trimmed V and J ends, which lost 4 bases and 4 bases, there was a span of 13 bases. From germline, CDR1 is ENHRY and CDR2 SYGVKD. The CDR3 consists of 14 residues. CDR3 sequence reads: CAISAPEKGETQYF. CDR3 DNA: TGTGCCATCAGTGCCCCAGAAAAAGGAGAGACCCAGTACTTC.

For this clonotype: This probably arose from a read error, given a far larger clone one base away. The rearrangement uses TRBV6-1 and TRBJ2-1; the D call may be TRBD1 or TRBD2 (5 bases each). The CDR3 is 15 residues long. Between the trimmed V and J ends, which lost 6 bases and 3 bases, there was a span of 15 bases. Per germline, CDR1 MNHNS and CDR2 SASEGT. CDR3 amino acids: CASSLHGTHYNEQFF. Written as DNA, the CDR3 is TGTGCCAGCAGCTTACATGGGACGCACTACAATGAGCAGTTCTTC.

J is TRBJ1-1 and V is TRBV5-1; a weak D match, TRBD1 (5 bases). Germline CDR1 is SGHRS and CDR2 is YFSETQ. There are 15 residues in the CDR3. V dropped 1 base and J dropped 2 bases, with 12 bases sitting between them. The CDR3 bases are TGCGCCAGCAGCTTGTCCTTGCAGGGTAACACTGAAGCTTTCTTT. Protein: CASSLSLQGNTEAFF.

This clonotype has at least ten counts. The chain recombines TRBV6-2 or TRBV6-3 with TRBJ1-2; D uncertain. Germline V gene data show CDR1 as MNHEY and CDR2 as SVGEGT. The CDR3 loop spans 14 amino acids. The V gene lost 10 bases and the J gene lost 5 bases, with 20 bases spanning the gap. The CDR3 here is CATSWAVLGYGYTF. CDR3 nucleotide sequence: TGTGCCACCTCATGGGCGGTCTTAGGGTATGGCTACACCTTC.

The V gene is TRBV7-2, the J gene TRBJ2-3; 7 bases map to TRBD2. The V gene's germline CDR1 is SGHTA and CDR2 FQGNSA. CDR3 length equals 14 residues. Losses at the gene ends were 1 base for V and 6 bases for J; bases not matched to a gene: 4. CDR3: CASSLGGSVDTQYF. CDR3 bases: TGTGCCAGCAGCTTAGGCGGGAGCGTGGATACGCAGTATTTT. Filled out from reference TRBV7-2 and TRBJ2-3, the complete variable domain reads GAGVSQSPSNKVTEKGKDVELRCDPISGHTALYWYRQSLGQGLEFLIYFQGNSAPDKSGLPSDRFSAERTGGSVSTLTIQRTQQEDSAVYLCASSLGGSVDTQYFGPGTRLTVL.

The CDR3 spells CASGGRAMRGGEQYF. CDR3 coding DNA: TGTGCCAGCGGCGGGAGGGCGATGCGAGGGGGCGAGCAGTACTTC. This chain links TRBV2 with TRBJ2-7, with 9 bases fitting TRBD2. The length of the CDR3 is 15 residues. The V gene end was trimmed by 8 bases and the J gene end by 6 bases; junction bases not matched to a gene: 14. CDR1 SNHLY and CDR2 FYNNEI come from the germline V gene.

The chain combines TRBV11-2 with TRBJ2-3; 9 bases line up with TRBD2. Germline loops: CDR1 SGHAT, CDR2 FQNNGV. Losses at the gene ends were 5 bases for V and 6 bases for J; bases not matched to a gene: 12. This CDR3 has 16 residues. The CDR3: CASSMPRGGLTDTQYF. CDR3 coding DNA: TGTGCCAGCAGCATGCCGCGGGGGGGACTCACGGATACGCAGTATTTT.

The chain uses TRBV9 and TRBJ2-2; 8 nucleotides align to TRBD1. Germline assignment: CDR1 SGDLS and CDR2 YYNGEE. The CDR3 sequence is 16 residues long. V shed 4 bases, J shed 6 bases, and the junction held 11 bases outside the gene matches. Here the CDR3 reads CASSLGQGGISGELFF. The CDR3 DNA is TGTGCCAGCAGCCTAGGACAGGGTGGAATCTCCGGGGAGCTGTTTTTT.

The rearrangement joins TRBV6-2 or TRBV6-3 to TRBJ2-7; D tentatively fits TRBD1 or TRBD2 (5 bases each). The CDR3 runs 13 residues. Trimming cost V 7 bases and J 0 bases, with 10 bases left between them. The germline gives CDR1 MNHEY, CDR2 SVGEGT. The DNA for the CDR3 is TGTGCCAGCATGAGGGACCGCTCCTACGAGCAGTACTTC. It is translated as CASMRDRSYEQYF.

The chain employs TRBV5-4 and TRBJ2-6, with 11 bases fitting TRBD2. With V trimmed by 0 bases and J by 4 bases, 9 bases remained unmatched. CDR1 SGHNT and CDR2 YYREEE come from the germline V gene (reference sequence). The CDR3 has 19 amino acids. CDR3 DNA sequence: TGTGCCAGCAGCTTGGGACTAGCGGGACTCGGGAGAGGGGCCAACGTCCTGACTTTC. Protein sequence: CASSLGLAGLGRGANVLTF.

In DNA, the CDR3 is TGTGCCAGCAGCCCCGGGACAGGGGGGCGCGAGCAGTTCTTC. Translated, it gives CASSPGTGGREQFF. J is TRBJ2-1 and V is TRBV5-6, with TRBD1 identical over 11 bases. The length of the CDR3 is 14 residues. Germline CDR1 SGHDT, CDR2 YYEEEE. Trimming cost V 4 bases and J 10 bases; bases outside gene matches: 7.

This clonotype was found once. The chain uses TRBV6-2 or TRBV6-3 and TRBJ2-2, with D perhaps TRBD2 (6 bases). V was shortened by 6 bases and J by 3 bases, with 11 bases between the two germline ends. The CDR3 spans 14 residues. In germline, CDR1 is MNHEY, CDR2 SVGEGT. The CDR3 DNA sequence: TGTGCCAGCAGGGGTTGGGGGGACACCGGGGAGCTGTTTTTT. Protein product: CASRGWGDTGELFF.

This clonotype showed up many times. This chain joins TRBV6-1 and TRBJ2-3; D might be TRBD1 (6 bases). V was pared by 10 bases and J by 3 bases, with 14 bases between. This CDR3 has 13 residues. The germline CDR1 and CDR2 sequences are MNHNS and SASEGT. The CDR3 DNA follows: TGTGCCACCAACAGGGATCCTACAGATACGCAGTATTTT. This translates into CATNRDPTDTQYF.

This clonotype was seen a handful of times. The CDR3 loop is CASSYSAGGDTGELFF. The CDR3, as DNA: TGTGCCAGCAGTTACTCGGCGGGGGGCGACACCGGGGAGCTGTTTTTT. V is TRBV6-2 or TRBV6-3 and J is TRBJ2-2, with 8 bases aligning to TRBD2. The CDR3 runs 16 residues. The germline V gene encodes CDR1 MNHEY and CDR2 SVGEGT. The V and J ends lost 0 bases and 3 bases, in that order; junction bases with no gene match: 3.

This sequence joins TRBV7-9 and TRBJ2-1; D is perhaps TRBD2 (6 bases). Germline CDR1 reads SEHNR; CDR2 reads FQNEAQ (reference sequence). V lost 2 bases, J lost 4 bases, and 12 bases lay in between. This CDR3 is 15 amino acids long. This CDR3 is CASSLTFGTYNEQFF. The CDR3 region has the DNA TGTGCCAGCAGCTTAACTTTCGGGACTTACAATGAGCAGTTCTTC.

This clonotype appeared a few times. The chain is built from TRBV2 and TRBJ2-5; the match to TRBD1 covers 11 bases. The CDR3 totals 13 residues. Trimming at V came to 9 bases and at J to 2 bases, leaving 2 bases not matched to a gene. The V gene's germline CDR1 is SNHLY and CDR2 FYNNEI. This CDR3 reads CARGTGGQETQYF. The CDR3 region has the DNA TGTGCCAGGGGGACAGGGGGACAAGAGACCCAGTACTTC.

This clonotype turned up a few times. This sequence is one base from a far larger clone and is likely a read error. The rearrangement joins TRBV28 to TRBJ2-1, with D possibly being TRBD1 (7 bases). The CDR3 spans 14 residues. Trimming removed 3 bases from V and 10 bases from J, with 16 bases in between. Germline-derived CDR1 and CDR2 are MDHEN and SYDVKM. CDR3 in amino acids: CASSLAGGTYEQFF. DNA of the CDR3: TGTGCCAGCAGTTTGGCAGGGGGGACCTACGAGCAGTTCTTC.

V gene TRBV9 combines with J gene TRBJ2-1, with TRBD1 matching over 7 bases. There are 16 residues in the CDR3. V shed 4 bases, J shed 0 bases, and the junction held 7 bases outside the gene matches. From germline, CDR1 is SGDLS and CDR2 YYNGEE. The CDR3 reads CASSLSTGRSYNEQFF. CDR3 bases: TGTGCCAGCAGCCTTTCGACAGGGCGCTCCTACAATGAGCAGTTCTTC.

The chain is built from TRBV28 and TRBJ2-1; the D gene is possibly TRBD2 (6 bases). The CDR3 sequence is 14 residues long. Germline V gene data show CDR1 as MDHEN and CDR2 as SYDVKM. Trimming cost V 10 bases and J 6 bases, with 19 bases left between them. CDR3 coding DNA: TGTGCCACCGCCCCGGGCGGGGTTGGCAATGAGCAGTTCTTC. Protein product: CATAPGGVGNEQFF. The variable domain in full, completed from reference TRBV28 and TRBJ2-1, reads DVKVTQSSRYLVKRTGEKVFLECVQDMDHENMFWYRQDPGLGLRLIYFSYDVKMKEKGDIPEGYSVSREKKERFSLILESASTNQTSMYLCATAPGGVGNEQFFGPGTRLTVL.

The rearrangement uses TRBV2 and TRBJ2-5, with D tentatively TRBD2 (7 bases). Trimming pared 6 bases from V and 5 bases from J, leaving 25 bases between. The germline V gene encodes CDR1 SNHLY and CDR2 FYNNEI. This CDR3 region has 17 residues. The CDR3 is CASSFPRGSGRGETQYF. The CDR3 DNA reads as TGTGCCAGCAGCTTCCCCAGGGGTTCAGGGAGGGGGGAGACCCAGTACTTC.

The sample holds many counts of this clonotype. The rearrangement links TRBV7-2 to TRBJ1-4; 9 bases align to TRBD1. V shed 8 bases and J 2 bases; nucleotides not matched to a gene: 3. Per the germline V gene, CDR1 is SGHTA and CDR2 is FQGNSA. The CDR3 length is 14 residues. The CDR3 sequence is CASGQGRTNEKLFF. DNA for the CDR3: TGTGCCAGCGGACAGGGGAGGACTAATGAAAAACTGTTTTTT.

This clonotype appeared many times. V gene TRBV29-1 combines with J gene TRBJ2-5; D is uncertain. Trimming left V 6 bases short and J 5 bases short, with 13 bases between. Germline V gene data show CDR1 as SQVTM and CDR2 as ANQGSEA. The CDR3 spans 12 residues. CDR3 loop: CSVQRGSETQYF. The CDR3 DNA reads as TGCAGCGTCCAAAGAGGATCCGAGACCCAGTACTTC.

This clonotype came up many times. This chain links TRBV7-9 with TRBJ2-5; TRBD2 agrees at 16 bases. The CDR3 loop spans 17 amino acids. V shed 5 bases, J shed 0 bases, and the junction held 3 bases outside the gene matches. Germline CDR1 reads SEHNR; CDR2 reads FQNEAQ (reference sequence). CDR3 amino acids: CASSRGTSGGDQETQYF. The CDR3 DNA reads as TGTGCCAGCAGCCGTGGGACTAGCGGGGGGGACCAAGAGACCCAGTACTTC.

In its sample, this clonotype was seen many times. This sequence joins TRBV11-2 and TRBJ2-7, with 11 bases fitting TRBD2. V lost 8 bases and J lost 4; bases outside the gene matches: 4. Looked up from germline, CDR1 is SGHAT and CDR2 is FQNNGV. CDR3 length: 13 residues. The CDR3 DNA is TGTGCCAGCGTACTAGCGGGAGATTACGAGCAGTACTTC. Translation: CASVLAGDYEQYF.

Many counts were recorded for this clonotype. The chain uses TRBV3-1 and TRBJ2-7; D not resolved. The ends were cut back, 4 bases at V and 12 bases at J, with 16 bases in the middle. Germline CDR1 and CDR2: LGHDT and YNNKEL (reference sequence). This CDR3 comprises 12 residues. The chain's CDR3 is CASSRDYTLMYF. The CDR3 DNA follows: TGTGCCAGCAGCCGCGATTACACCTTAATGTACTTC.

This clonotype appeared many times. The chain employs TRBV27 and TRBJ1-5; no clear D. The V end was cut by 5 bases, the J end by 4 bases, with 21 bases between. This CDR3 has 17 residues. Germline lookup yields CDR1 MNHEY and CDR2 SMNVEV (reference sequence). The CDR3 is CASSLNVVGLMNQPQHF. The CDR3, as DNA: TGTGCCAGCAGTCTCAATGTGGTTGGACTGATGAATCAGCCCCAGCATTTT.

To note about this clonotype: It differs at one base from a far larger clone, so likely a read error. The V gene is TRBV6-6, the J gene TRBJ2-7; the match to TRBD2 covers 7 bases. The CDR3 totals 13 residues. Per the germline V gene, CDR1 is MNHNY and CDR2 is SVGAGI (reference sequence). CDR3: CVSSWGGAYEQYF. The CDR3 nucleotides are TGTGTCAGCAGTTGGGGGGGGGCCTACGAGCAGTACTTC.

This clonotype has ten or more counts. The V and J genes are TRBV4-1 and TRBJ2-3; maybe TRBD2 (6 bases). CDR3 length equals 16 residues. From germline, CDR1 is MGHRA and CDR2 YSYEKL. V was shortened by 1 base and J by 1 base, with 12 bases between the two germline ends. CDR3 sequence (DNA): TGCGCCAGCAGCCAAGGGAATAGCGGTGGCACAGATACGCAGTATTTT. Translated, it gives CASSQGNSGGTDTQYF.

This clonotype was observed many times. V gene TRBV12-3 or TRBV12-4 combines with J gene TRBJ1-5, with 10 bases matching TRBD1. V shed 7 bases and J 6 bases; nucleotides not matched to a gene: 12. The CDR3 is 16 amino acids. The CDR3 loop is CASTSQTGGKGQPQHF. CDR3 coding DNA: TGTGCCAGCACTTCTCAGACAGGGGGCAAGGGTCAGCCCCAGCATTTT.

The J gene is TRBJ2-1, the V gene TRBV5-1, with TRBD2 identical over 8 bases. Germline V gene sequence: CDR1 SGHRS, CDR2 YFSETQ. J gave up 5 bases and V 4 bases, and 11 bases lay outside the gene matches. There are 16 residues in the CDR3. CDR3 protein: CASSPQGGGRNNEQFF. CDR3 coding DNA: TGCGCCAGCAGCCCTCAGGGTGGCGGGAGGAACAATGAGCAGTTCTTC. Combining the CDR3 with reference TRBV5-1 and TRBJ2-1 gives the whole variable domain KAGVTQTPRYLIKTRGQQVTLSCSPISGHRSVSWYQQTPGQGLQFLFEYFSETQRNKGNFPGRFSGRQFSNSRSEMNVSTLELGDSALYLCASSPQGGGRNNEQFFGPGTRLTVL.

Comments on this clonotype: One base separates it from a far larger clone, so it is likely a read error. V and J are TRBV11-2 and TRBJ2-7; 10 nucleotides line up with TRBD2. The CDR3 length is 16 residues. The V gene's germline CDR1 is SGHAT and CDR2 FQNNGV. Losses at the gene ends were 5 bases for V and 7 bases for J; bases not matched to a gene: 14. In DNA, the CDR3 is TGTGCCAGCAGCGTTATAGCGGGAGGCTCCTACAATGAGCAGTACTTC. Translation: CASSVIAGGSYNEQYF.